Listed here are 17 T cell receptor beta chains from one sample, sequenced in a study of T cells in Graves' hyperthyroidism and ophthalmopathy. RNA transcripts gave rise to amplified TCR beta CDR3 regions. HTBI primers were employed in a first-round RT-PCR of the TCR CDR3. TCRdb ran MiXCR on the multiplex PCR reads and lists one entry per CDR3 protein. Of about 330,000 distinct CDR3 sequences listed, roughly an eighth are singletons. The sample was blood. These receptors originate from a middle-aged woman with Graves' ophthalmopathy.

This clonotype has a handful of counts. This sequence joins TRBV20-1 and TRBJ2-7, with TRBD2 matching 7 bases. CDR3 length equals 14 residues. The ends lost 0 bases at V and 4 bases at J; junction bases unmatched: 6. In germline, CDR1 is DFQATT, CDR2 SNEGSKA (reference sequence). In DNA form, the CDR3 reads TGCAGTGCTAGAGATCCAGCGGGGAAGTACGAGCAGTACTTC. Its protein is CSARDPAGKYEQYF.

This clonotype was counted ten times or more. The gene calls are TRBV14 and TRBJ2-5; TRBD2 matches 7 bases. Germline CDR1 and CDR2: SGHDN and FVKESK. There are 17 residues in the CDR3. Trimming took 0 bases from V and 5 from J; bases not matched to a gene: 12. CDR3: CASSQDLRGRISETQYF. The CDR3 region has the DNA TGTGCCAGCAGCCAAGATCTCCGCGGGAGAATTTCGGAGACCCAGTACTTC.

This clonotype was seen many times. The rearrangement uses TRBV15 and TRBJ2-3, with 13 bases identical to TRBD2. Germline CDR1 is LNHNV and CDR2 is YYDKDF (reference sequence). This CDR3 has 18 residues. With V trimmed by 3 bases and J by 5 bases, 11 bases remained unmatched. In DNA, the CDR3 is TGTGCCACCAGCAGGACTCTTATGAGGACTAGCGGGAGAGATACGCAGTATTTT. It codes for CATSRTLMRTSGRDTQYF.

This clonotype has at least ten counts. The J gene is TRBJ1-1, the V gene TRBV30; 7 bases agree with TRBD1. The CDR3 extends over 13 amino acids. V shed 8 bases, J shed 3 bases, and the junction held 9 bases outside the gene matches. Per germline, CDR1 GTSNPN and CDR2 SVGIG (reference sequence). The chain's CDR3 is CARQRGPDTEAFF. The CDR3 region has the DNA TGTGCCCGGCAGAGGGGGCCCGACACTGAAGCTTTCTTT. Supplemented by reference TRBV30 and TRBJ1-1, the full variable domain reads SQTIHQWPATLVQPVGSPLSLECTVEGTSNPNLYWYRQAAGRGLQLLFYSVGIGQISSEVPQNLSASRPQDRQFILSSKKLLLSDSGFYLCARQRGPDTEAFFGQGTRLTVV.

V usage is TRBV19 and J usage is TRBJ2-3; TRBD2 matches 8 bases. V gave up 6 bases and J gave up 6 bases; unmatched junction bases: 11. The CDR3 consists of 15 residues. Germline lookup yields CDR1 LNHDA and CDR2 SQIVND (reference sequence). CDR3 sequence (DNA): TGTGCCAGTAGCTCCGGGACTAGGTATACGGATACGCAGTATTTT. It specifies CASSSGTRYTDTQYF. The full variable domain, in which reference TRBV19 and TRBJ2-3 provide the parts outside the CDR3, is DGGITQSPKYLFRKEGQNVTLSCEQNLNHDAMYWYRQDPGQGLRLIYYSQIVNDFQKGDIAEGYSVSREKKESFPLTVTSAQKNPTAFYLCASSSGTRYTDTQYFGPGTRLTVL.

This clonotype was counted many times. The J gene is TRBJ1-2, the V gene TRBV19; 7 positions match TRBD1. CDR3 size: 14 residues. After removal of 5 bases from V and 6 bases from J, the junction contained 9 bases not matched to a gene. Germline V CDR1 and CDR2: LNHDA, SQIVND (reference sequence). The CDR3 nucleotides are TGTGCCAGTAGTCCCAGGGGGGGGATCGATGGCTACACCTTC. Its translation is CASSPRGGIDGYTF.

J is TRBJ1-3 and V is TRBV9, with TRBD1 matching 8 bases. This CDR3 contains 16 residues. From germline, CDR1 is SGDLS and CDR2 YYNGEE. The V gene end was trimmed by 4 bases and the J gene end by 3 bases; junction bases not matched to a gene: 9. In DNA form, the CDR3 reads TGTGCCAGCAGCCTCGACCAGGGGGCGTATGGAAACACCATATATTTT. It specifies CASSLDQGAYGNTIYF.

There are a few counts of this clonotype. The CDR3 DNA reads TGTGCCAGCAGCTTAATAGCGGGAGGGCCCTACGAGCAGTACTTC. Translated, it gives CASSLIAGGPYEQYF. The chain uses TRBV11-2 and TRBJ2-7; 11 bases match TRBD2. Germline trimming cut 2 bases from V and 2 bases from J; bases unmatched to any gene: 2. The CDR3 runs to 15 residues. CDR1 is SGHAT, CDR2 FQNNGV, per germline. Full variable domain (outside the CDR3, taken from reference TRBV11-2 and TRBJ2-7): EAGVAQSPRYKIIEKRQSVAFWCNPISGHATLYWYQQILGQGPKLLIQFQNNGVVDDSQLPKDRFSAERLKGVDSTLKIQPAKLEDSAVYLCASSLIAGGPYEQYFGPGTRLTVT.

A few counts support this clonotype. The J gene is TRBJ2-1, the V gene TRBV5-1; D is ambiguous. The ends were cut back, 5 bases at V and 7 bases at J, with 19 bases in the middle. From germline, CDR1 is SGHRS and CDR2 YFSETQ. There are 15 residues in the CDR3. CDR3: CASRGSFLKPNEQFF. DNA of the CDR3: TGCGCCAGCAGGGGGTCATTTCTCAAACCGAATGAGCAGTTCTTC.

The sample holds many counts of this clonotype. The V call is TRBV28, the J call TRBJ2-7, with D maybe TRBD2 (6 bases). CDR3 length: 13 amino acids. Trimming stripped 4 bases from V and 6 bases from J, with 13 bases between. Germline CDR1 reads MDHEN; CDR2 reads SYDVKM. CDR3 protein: CASSWDSTLEQYF. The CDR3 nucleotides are TGTGCCAGCAGTTGGGACTCGACACTCGAGCAGTACTTC. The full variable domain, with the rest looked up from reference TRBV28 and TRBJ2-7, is DVKVTQSSRYLVKRTGEKVFLECVQDMDHENMFWYRQDPGLGLRLIYFSYDVKMKEKGDIPEGYSVSREKKERFSLILESASTNQTSMYLCASSWDSTLEQYFGPGTRLTVT.

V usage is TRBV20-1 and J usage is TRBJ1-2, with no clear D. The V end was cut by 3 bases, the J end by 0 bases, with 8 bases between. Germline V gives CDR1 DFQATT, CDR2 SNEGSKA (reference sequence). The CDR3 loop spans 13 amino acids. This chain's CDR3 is CSASLAANYGYTF. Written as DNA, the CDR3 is TGCAGTGCTAGTCTAGCTGCTAACTATGGCTACACCTTC.

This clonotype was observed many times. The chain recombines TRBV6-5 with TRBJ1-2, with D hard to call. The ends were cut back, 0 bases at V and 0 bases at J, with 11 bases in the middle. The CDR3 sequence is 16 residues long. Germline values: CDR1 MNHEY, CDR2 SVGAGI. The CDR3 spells CASSYSEAQPNYGYTF. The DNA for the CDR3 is TGTGCCAGCAGTTACTCTGAGGCCCAACCTAACTATGGCTACACCTTC.

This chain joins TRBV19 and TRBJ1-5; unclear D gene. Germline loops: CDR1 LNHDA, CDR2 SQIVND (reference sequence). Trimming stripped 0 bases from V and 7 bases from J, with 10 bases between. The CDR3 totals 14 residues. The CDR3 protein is CASSIDPEGQPQHF. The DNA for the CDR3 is TGTGCCAGTAGTATAGATCCGGAAGGGCAGCCCCAGCATTTT.

DNA for the CDR3: TGCAGCGTTGAACCATATGGGGTTGAAGCTTTCTTT. The encoded protein is CSVEPYGVEAFF. This chain links TRBV29-1 with TRBJ1-1; D is undetermined. The germline V gene has CDR1 SQVTM and CDR2 ANQGSEA. Trimming stripped 2 bases from V and 7 bases from J, with 11 bases between. The CDR3 is 12 amino acids.

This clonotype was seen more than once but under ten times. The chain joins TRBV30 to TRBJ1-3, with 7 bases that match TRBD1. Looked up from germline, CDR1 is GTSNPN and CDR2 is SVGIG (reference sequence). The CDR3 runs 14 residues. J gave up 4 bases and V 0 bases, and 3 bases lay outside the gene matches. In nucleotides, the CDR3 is TGTGCCTGGAGTGTCGACAGGGCGGGAAACACCATATATTTT. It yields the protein CAWSVDRAGNTIYF.

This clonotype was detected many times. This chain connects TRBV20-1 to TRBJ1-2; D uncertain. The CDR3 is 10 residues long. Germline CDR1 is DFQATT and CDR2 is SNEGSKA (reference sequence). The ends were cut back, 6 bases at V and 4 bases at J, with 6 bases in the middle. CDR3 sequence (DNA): TGCAGTGCCAGTAGCTATGGCTACACCTTC. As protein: CSASSYGYTF.

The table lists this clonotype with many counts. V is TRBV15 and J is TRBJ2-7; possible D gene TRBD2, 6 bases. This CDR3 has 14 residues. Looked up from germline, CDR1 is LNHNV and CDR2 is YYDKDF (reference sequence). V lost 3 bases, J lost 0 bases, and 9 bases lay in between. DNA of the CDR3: TGTGCCACCAGCAGGGAGGGTATCTCCTACGAGCAGTACTTC. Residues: CATSREGISYEQYF.